What follows are 22 T cell receptor beta chains derived from one specimen sequenced in a study of cytomegalovirus exposure and HLA in healthy donors. In the PCR, 60 Vbeta and 13 Jbeta primers were used. Libraries were prepared by immunoSEQ multiplex PCR; TCRdb keeps only in-frame clonotypes and omits some of them. Among about 150,000 clones, 77% were seen once, and the ten largest hold roughly 4.3%. The sequenced sample consisted of PBMCs. These TCRs come from a male donor in good health and CMV-seronegative.

This chain connects TRBV7-2 to TRBJ2-5; 8 bases map to TRBD1. The CDR3 is 14 amino acids. Germline V gives CDR1 SGHTA, CDR2 FQGNSA. V lost 8 bases and J lost 5; bases outside the gene matches: 10. The CDR3 here is CASSRPGGEETQYF. CDR3 in DNA: TGTGCCAGCTCGCGGCCAGGGGGCGAGGAGACCCAGTACTTC.

As to this clone: Other DNA sequences within the sample encode an identical CDR3. The rearrangement uses TRBV4-1 and TRBJ1-1; the D gene is possibly TRBD1 (6 bases). Trimming shortened V by 4 bases and J by 1 base, and 22 bases separated the two germline ends. Germline V CDR1 and CDR2: MGHRA, YSYEKL. CDR3 length: 18 amino acids. The CDR3: CASSRPGKRTVGNTEAFF. The CDR3 coding sequence is TGCGCCAGCAGCCGCCCAGGAAAAAGGACAGTGGGGAACACTGAAGCTTTCTTT.

The chain couples TRBV6-5 to TRBJ1-6; D might be TRBD1 (6 bases). Trimming took 5 bases from V and 6 from J, leaving 11 bases between them. The CDR3 has 14 residues. Germline values: CDR1 MNHEY, CDR2 SVGAGI. In DNA, the CDR3 is TGTGCCAGCAGTCAGGACAGTGGTAATTCACCCCTCCACTTT. Translation gives CASSQDSGNSPLHF.

The chain combines TRBV5-4 with TRBJ2-7, with 8 nucleotides matching TRBD1. V was clipped by 3 bases and J by 5 bases; unmatched bases: 10. The CDR3 extends over 15 amino acids. The germline V gene has CDR1 SGHNT and CDR2 YYREEE (reference sequence). The CDR3 region has the DNA TGTGCCAGCAGCTCGGGACGGGACAGGATTGACGAGCAGTACTTC. Residues: CASSSGRDRIDEQYF.

The chain joins TRBV21-1 to TRBJ2-2; the table calls TRBD2, which could not be checked here. TRBV21-1 is a listed pseudogene. This CDR3 comprises 16 residues. The DNA of the CDR3 is TGTGCCAGCAGCGGGACTAGACCCTTGAACACCGGGGAGCTGTTTTTT. Translating gives CASSGTRPLNTGELFF.

The chain couples TRBV28 to TRBJ2-1; D call uncertain. The V gene lost 2 bases and the J gene lost 2 bases, with 4 bases spanning the gap. Germline CDR1 and CDR2: MDHEN and SYDVKM. The CDR3 extends over 13 amino acids. Written as DNA, the CDR3 is TGTGCCAGCAGTTTAACACCCTACAATGAGCAGTTCTTC. The encoded protein is CASSLTPYNEQFF. Full variable domain (rest looked up from reference TRBV28 and TRBJ2-1): DVKVTQSSRYLVKRTGEKVFLECVQDMDHENMFWYRQDPGLGLRLIYFSYDVKMKEKGDIPEGYSVSREKKERFSLILESASTNQTSMYLCASSLTPYNEQFFGPGTRLTVL.

The V gene is TRBV5-6, the J gene TRBJ2-1; no reliable D call. The CDR3 has 12 residues. The ends were cut back, 3 bases at V and 4 bases at J, with 5 bases in the middle. In germline, CDR1 is SGHDT, CDR2 YYEEEE. Here the CDR3 DNA reads TGTGCCAGCAGCTGGGCATACAATGAGCAGTTCTTC. Protein product: CASSWAYNEQFF.

The chain uses TRBV19 and TRBJ1-1, with D maybe TRBD1 (6 bases). The CDR3 is 13 amino acids. CDR1 and CDR2 from the germline V gene are LNHDA and SQIVND (reference sequence). V lost 5 bases to trimming and J lost 4 bases, with 11 bases between them. The CDR3 DNA sequence: TGTGCCAGTAGTCCCAGGGGTCCCACTGAAGCTTTCTTT. Translated, it gives CASSPRGPTEAFF.

The CDR3, as DNA: TGTGCCAGCAGTCCGGACAGTTATAGCAATCAGCCCCAGCATTTT. Its protein is CASSPDSYSNQPQHF. V is TRBV27 and J is TRBJ1-5; possibly TRBD1 for D (6 bases). V was shortened by 5 bases and J by 0 bases, with 11 bases between the two germline ends. This CDR3 is 15 amino acids long. Per germline, CDR1 MNHEY and CDR2 SMNVEV (reference sequence).

This chain connects TRBV11-1 to TRBJ2-1, with 13 bases fitting TRBD2. V trimming: 2 bases; J trimming: 12 bases; junction bases outside the gene matches: 4. The CDR3 contains 14 residues. In germline, CDR1 is SGHAT, CDR2 FQDESV (reference sequence). The CDR3 region has the DNA TGTGCCAGCAGCTTAACTAGCGGGAGGGATGGGCAGTTCTTC. This gives the protein CASSLTSGRDGQFF.

The V gene is TRBV6-4, the J gene TRBJ2-1; TRBD1 might be the D (6 bases). The germline gives CDR1 MRHNA, CDR2 SNTAGT. Trimming removed 4 bases from V and 7 bases from J, with 17 bases in between. This CDR3 is built from 15 residues. In DNA, the CDR3 is TGTGCCAGCAGTGCAAAAACGTCTAGGGGGAATGAGCAGTTCTTC. Translated: CASSAKTSRGNEQFF.

The rearrangement joins TRBV5-1 to TRBJ2-5; possibly TRBD1 for D (5 bases). The germline V and J ends were trimmed by 1 base and 2 bases, with 9 bases remaining between them. Germline V gene data show CDR1 as SGHRS and CDR2 as YFSETQ. This CDR3 is built from 14 residues. CDR3 sequence: CASSLWGRQETQYF. The CDR3 bases are TGCGCCAGCAGCTTGTGGGGCAGACAAGAGACCCAGTACTTC.

The gene calls are TRBV10-2 and TRBJ1-1; TRBD1 matches 9 bases. V lost 6 bases, J lost 4 bases, and 3 bases stayed unmatched. The germline gives CDR1 WSHSY, CDR2 SAAADI. CDR3 length: 13 amino acids. The CDR3 loop reads CASRATGGTEAFF. CDR3 DNA sequence: TGCGCCAGCAGGGCGACAGGGGGCACTGAAGCTTTCTTT.

The chain is built from TRBV11-3 and TRBJ2-5; no clear D. The J call may be mistaken, given a closer DNA end match to TRBJ2-7. There are 12 residues in the CDR3. CDR1 and CDR2 (germline): SGHNT, YENEEA. The CDR3 region is CASLRNGYEQYF. Here the CDR3 DNA reads TGTGCCAGCCTGAGGAACGGCTACGAGCAGTACTTC.

The chain carries TRBV6-5 and TRBJ1-1, with 7 nucleotides matching TRBD1. This CDR3 spans 13 amino acids. Unmatched junction bases numbered 3, after V lost 7 bases and J lost 1 base. The V gene's germline CDR1 is MNHEY and CDR2 SVGAGI. In nucleotides, the CDR3 is TGTGCCAGCACCAGGACAGGGAACACTGAAGCTTTCTTT. It specifies CASTRTGNTEAFF.

The J gene is TRBJ2-7, the V gene TRBV5-5, with D hard to call. CDR3 size: 15 residues. CDR1 and CDR2 (germline): SGHKS, YYEKEE (reference sequence). V was shortened by 4 bases and J by 6 bases, with 20 bases between the two germline ends. CDR3 bases: TGTGCCAGCAGCCTGTTAAACAGATCCCCCGGCGAGCAGTACTTC. Its translation: CASSLLNRSPGEQYF.

This clone was seen only once. This chain joins TRBV29-1 and TRBJ2-7; 9 bases align to TRBD2. The V and J ends lost 5 bases and 5 bases, in that order; junction bases with no gene match: 4. CDR1 is SQVTM and CDR2 is ANQGSEA in the germline V gene. This CDR3 comprises 12 residues. This chain's CDR3 is CSVLLAGHEQYF. The CDR3 nucleotides are TGCAGCGTTTTGCTAGCGGGACACGAGCAGTACTTC.

The chain recombines TRBV27 with TRBJ2-5, with TRBD2 as a possible D gene (5 bases). V was cut by 3 bases and J by 5 bases, with 13 bases left in between. CDR3 length equals 14 residues. The germline gives CDR1 MNHEY, CDR2 SMNVEV (reference sequence). The CDR3 DNA reads TGTGCCAGCAGTTTGGGCCCGGGATCGGAGACCCAGTACTTC. Translation gives CASSLGPGSETQYF.

The rearrangement joins TRBV7-8 to TRBJ1-1; maybe TRBD1 (6 bases). Trimming cost V 5 bases and J 11 bases, with 15 bases left between them. Germline V gene data show CDR1 as SGHVS and CDR2 as FQNEAQ. The CDR3 contains 12 residues. The chain's CDR3 is CASSRSERGAFF. The CDR3, as DNA: TGTGCCAGCAGCCGGTCCGAGAGGGGGGCTTTCTTT.

The genes are TRBV7-9 and TRBJ2-1, with 7 bases identical to TRBD1. Per the germline V gene, CDR1 is SEHNR and CDR2 is FQNEAQ (reference sequence). V was pared by 0 bases and J by 4 bases, with 3 bases of the junction left unmatched. The CDR3 is 15 amino acids. The chain's CDR3 is CASSLAGQVYNEQFF. In nucleotides, the CDR3 is TGTGCCAGCAGCTTAGCAGGACAGGTTTACAATGAGCAGTTCTTC.

The chain employs TRBV9 and TRBJ1-2; maybe TRBD1 (5 bases). Germline V lookup: CDR1 SGDLS, CDR2 YYNGEE. The ends were cut back, 7 bases at V and 2 bases at J, with 12 bases in the middle. This CDR3 comprises 13 residues. The CDR3 DNA reads as TGTGCCAGCGCACTGGGGGGGAACTATGGCTACACCTTC. This gives the protein CASALGGNYGYTF.

As DNA, the CDR3 is TGTGCCAGCAGCTTAGGGCCTCAGGGGGCCTACTACAATGAGCAGTTCTTC. It yields the protein CASSLGPQGAYYNEQFF. The V gene is TRBV7-6, the J gene TRBJ2-1, with 8 nucleotides matching TRBD1. This CDR3 spans 17 amino acids. The ends lost 1 base at V and 3 bases at J; junction bases unmatched: 8. The germline CDR1 and CDR2 sequences are SGHVS and FNYEAQ.